This T cell receptor beta chain was recovered during a study of memory CD4+ T cells and cytomegalovirus serostatus. Single viable CD3+CD4+CD8-CD45RO+ cells were sorted as the memory CD4+ T cells. TCRdb keeps only in-frame clones here, not all; method: immunoSEQ multiplex PCR. The sample has some 57,000 clones, approximately 79% seen once. This CDR3 spans 13 amino acids. Deletions cut 1 base from V and 2 bases from J, with 5 bases between. Per the germline V gene, CDR1 is SGHVS and CDR2 is FQNEAQ. This chain joins TRBV7-8 and TRBJ1-2; D gene ambiguous. The sequence derives from an adult in good health and CMV-seronegative. The material sequenced was memory CD4+ T cells from blood. The CDR3 bases are TGTGCCAGCAGCTTAGGATTGAACTATGGCTACACCTTC. Protein product: CASSLGLNYGYTF.